A single sample is the source of the 10 T cell receptor beta chains below, sequenced in a study of blood T cell repertoires in COVID-19. The protocol was immunoSEQ multiplex PCR, while the TCRdb copy is restricted to in-frame clones and leaves out a portion. The table has 200,000 to 300,000 clones, roughly 83% seen once. The sequenced material came from peripheral blood. Every receptor here comes from a man at least 80 years old with acute or convalescent COVID-19.

This rearrangement joins TRBV18 to TRBJ2-1; 11 bases align to TRBD2. This CDR3 region has 17 residues. J gave up 5 bases and V 0 bases, and 6 bases lay outside the gene matches. Looked up from germline, CDR1 is KGHSH and CDR2 is LQKENI. DNA of the CDR3: TGTGCCAGCTCACCACCTAGCGGGAGGGCCGGGAACAATGAGCAGTTCTTC. It is translated as CASSPPSGRAGNNEQFF.

The table lists this clone with a few counts. Here the CDR3 reads CASSYNSKETQYF. The CDR3 DNA reads TGTGCCAGCAGTTACAACAGTAAAGAGACCCAGTACTTC. The chain combines TRBV6-6 with TRBJ2-5; D not certain. CDR1 MNHNY and CDR2 SVGAGI come from the germline V gene (reference sequence). V was shortened by 2 bases and J by 3 bases, with 7 bases between the two germline ends. The CDR3 covers 13 residues.

This rearrangement joins TRBV7-2 to TRBJ1-4, with TRBD1 matching over 9 bases. There are 14 residues in the CDR3. Per germline, CDR1 SGHTA and CDR2 FQGNSA. After removal of 5 bases from V and 7 bases from J, the junction contained 5 bases not matched to a gene. CDR3: CASSQQGASEKLFF. The CDR3 DNA sequence: TGTGCCAGCAGCCAACAGGGGGCGAGTGAAAAACTGTTTTTT.

This clone turned up a few times. The chain joins TRBV19 to TRBJ1-4; 9 bases agree with TRBD1. The CDR3 is made up of 16 amino acids. Germline lookup yields CDR1 LNHDA and CDR2 SQIVND (reference sequence). Trimming at V came to 5 bases and at J to 10 bases, leaving 14 bases not matched to a gene. Here the CDR3 DNA reads TGTGCCAGTAGTCTTTTGACAGGGGGGCAGTATGGAAAACTGTTTTTT. Translated: CASSLLTGGQYGKLFF.

CDR3 sequence: CASTEGTSGADTQYF. The CDR3 region has the DNA TGTGCCAGCACCGAGGGGACTAGCGGGGCAGATACGCAGTATTTT. V usage is TRBV2 and J usage is TRBJ2-3; 13 bases line up with TRBD2. Unmatched junction bases numbered 5, after V lost 7 bases and J lost 4 bases. This CDR3 spans 15 amino acids. CDR1 is SNHLY and CDR2 is FYNNEI in the germline V gene.

This sequence joins TRBV19 and TRBJ2-7, with 9 nucleotides matching TRBD2. Germline-derived CDR1 and CDR2 are LNHDA and SQIVND (reference sequence). The ends lost 3 bases at V and 0 bases at J; junction bases unmatched: 3. This CDR3 has 15 residues. The DNA of the CDR3 is TGTGCCAGTAGTATCCGACTAGCGGCCTCCTACGAGCAGTACTTC. Its translation: CASSIRLAASYEQYF. The entire variable domain, with the rest obtained from reference TRBV19 and TRBJ2-7, is as follows: DGGITQSPKYLFRKEGQNVTLSCEQNLNHDAMYWYRQDPGQGLRLIYYSQIVNDFQKGDIAEGYSVSREKKESFPLTVTSAQKNPTAFYLCASSIRLAASYEQYFGPGTRLTVT.

The gene calls are TRBV2 and TRBJ2-2; the match to TRBD2 covers 7 bases. The CDR3 consists of 13 residues. Germline loops: CDR1 SNHLY, CDR2 FYNNEI. The junction had 1 base not matched to a gene; V was cut back by 8 bases and J by 1 base. The CDR3 region is CASGRGNTGELFF. The CDR3 DNA reads as TGTGCCAGCGGGAGGGGGAACACCGGGGAGCTGTTTTTT. The full variable domain, its missing parts supplied by reference TRBV2 and TRBJ2-2, is EPEVTQTPSHQVTQMGQEVILRCVPISNHLYFYWYRQILGQKVEFLVSFYNNEISEKSEIFDDQFSVERPDGSNFTLKIRSTKLEDSAMYFCASGRGNTGELFFGEGSRLTVL.

The chain is built from TRBV2 and TRBJ1-5; D not resolved. Trimming took off 4 bases at V and 0 bases at J, with 13 bases between the two ends. The CDR3 sequence is 16 residues long. Germline loops: CDR1 SNHLY, CDR2 FYNNEI. The CDR3 sequence: CASSGEVPYSNQPQHF. The CDR3 nucleotides read TGTGCCAGCAGTGGGGAGGTCCCCTATAGCAATCAGCCCCAGCATTTT.

The chain employs TRBV24-1 and TRBJ2-6, with 8 positions matching TRBD1. Germline CDR1 KGHDR, CDR2 SFDVKD. V was pared by 9 bases and J by 12 bases, with 15 bases of the junction left unmatched. The CDR3 loop spans 15 amino acids. CDR3 region: CATGAKGQGALVLTF. CDR3 DNA: TGTGCCACCGGGGCTAAGGGGCAGGGGGCGCTCGTCCTGACTTTC.

V usage is TRBV19 and J usage is TRBJ1-1; no clear D gene. Germline V gene sequence: CDR1 LNHDA, CDR2 SQIVND (reference sequence). V was clipped by 6 bases and J by 3 bases, with 17 bases between them. This CDR3 is built from 15 residues. CDR3 region: CASRERSWADTEAFF. CDR3 in DNA: TGTGCCAGTAGAGAGAGATCTTGGGCCGACACTGAAGCTTTCTTT.